The 14 T cell receptor beta chains presented below share a single source sample, sequenced in a study of T-cell memory formation after mild COVID-19. One entry per CDR3 protein results from TCRdb running MiXCR on the 5' RACE reads. The repertoire includes a few hundred thousand distinct CDR3 sequences, roughly 20% of them detected once, and approximately 8% sits in the top ten. The material sequenced was PBMCs or a T cell subset sorted from them (not recorded which). The receptors here all came from an adult woman who had mild COVID-19 (a few samples of this study predate the infection). Cell type and time point are not known.

The chain couples TRBV6-2 or TRBV6-3 to TRBJ2-7; a possible D gene is TRBD1 (6 bases). Trimming stripped 5 bases from V and 4 bases from J, with 18 bases between. Germline loops: CDR1 MNHEY, CDR2 SVGEGT. The CDR3 runs to 15 residues. The CDR3 nucleotides read TGTGCCAGCAGTCCACAGGGAGCCTCTGCATACGAGCAGTACTTC. This translates into CASSPQGASAYEQYF.

There are a few counts of this clonotype. V gene TRBV6-5 combines with J gene TRBJ2-5; the D is unclear. CDR3 length: 14 amino acids. With 0 bases removed from V and 5 bases from J, the gap between germline ends came to 10 bases. CDR1 and CDR2 (germline): MNHEY, SVGAGI. This CDR3 reads CASSYSSGRETQYF. For the CDR3, the DNA is TGTGCCAGCAGTTACTCATCAGGTCGCGAGACCCAGTACTTC.

This clonotype appeared a few times. This rearrangement joins TRBV5-1 to TRBJ2-5; tentatively, D is TRBD1 (6 bases). This CDR3 region has 17 residues. Germline lookup yields CDR1 SGHRS and CDR2 YFSETQ. Deletions cut 4 bases from V and 0 bases from J, with 19 bases between. CDR3 nucleotides: TGCGCCAGCAGCGGCCTGGGGGCAGGGACGTACCAAGAGACCCAGTACTTC. It translates to CASSGLGAGTYQETQYF.

The V and J genes are TRBV20-1 and TRBJ2-3; D gene uncertain. CDR1 and CDR2 (germline): DFQATT, SNEGSKA (reference sequence). The V end was cut by 4 bases, the J end by 0 bases, with 11 bases between. The CDR3 consists of 14 residues. CDR3 nucleotide sequence: TGCAGTGCTAAGGCGAGACGAAGCACAGATACGCAGTATTTT. Amino acids: CSAKARRSTDTQYF.

This clonotype was detected ten times or more. The chain combines TRBV7-3 with TRBJ2-5, with TRBD1 as a possible D gene (6 bases). Germline CDR1 is SGHTA and CDR2 is FQGTGA. The CDR3 is 14 residues long. V was pared by 5 bases and J by 5 bases, with 15 bases between. CDR3 amino acids: CASSPPGTSETQYF. CDR3 DNA sequence: TGTGCCAGCAGCCCTCCGGGGACAAGCGAGACCCAGTACTTC.

CDR3 region: CASSFRDHYGYTF. The CDR3 DNA reads TGCGCCAGCAGCTTCCGGGACCACTATGGCTACACCTTC. The chain recombines TRBV5-1 with TRBJ1-2, with D possibly matching TRBD1 (5 bases). The CDR3 consists of 13 residues. Germline loops: CDR1 SGHRS, CDR2 YFSETQ. V was pared by 2 bases and J by 3 bases, with 8 bases between.

This clonotype was recorded a few times. The CDR3 nucleotides are TGTGCCAGCAGCCAAGTCGGACTAGCGGCGGATGAGCAGTTCTTC. Amino acid sequence: CASSQVGLAADEQFF. This chain joins TRBV3-1 and TRBJ2-1; 10 bases are a match to TRBD2. Trimming at V came to 1 base and at J to 8 bases, leaving 5 bases not matched to a gene. Per the germline V gene, CDR1 is LGHDT and CDR2 is YNNKEL (reference sequence). CDR3 size: 15 residues.

The sample holds a few counts of this clonotype. The V gene is TRBV7-6, the J gene TRBJ1-1, with 7 bases that match TRBD1. This CDR3 comprises 17 residues. CDR1 and CDR2 (germline): SGHVS, FNYEAQ. V lost 2 bases and J lost 6; bases outside the gene matches: 15. CDR3 in DNA: TGTGCCAGCAGCTTATCCCCCCCGCGGCAGGGGGTATCTGAAGCTTTCTTT. Translated: CASSLSPPRQGVSEAFF.

The V call is TRBV6-6, the J call TRBJ1-1; perhaps TRBD1 as D (6 bases). The CDR3 spans 14 residues. Germline V gene sequence: CDR1 MNHNY, CDR2 SVGAGI (reference sequence). Trimming shortened V by 6 bases and J by 3 bases, and 14 bases separated the two germline ends. CDR3 coding DNA: TGTGCCAGCAGGTCCAGGGGTTTAGACACTGAAGCTTTCTTT. Protein: CASRSRGLDTEAFF.

This clonotype was detected a few times. The J gene is TRBJ2-5, the V gene TRBV5-1, with D possibly being TRBD2 (6 bases). The length of the CDR3 is 14 residues. V lost 4 bases and J lost 2, with 12 bases in between. Germline CDR1 is SGHRS and CDR2 is YFSETQ. The CDR3 spells CASSRGGEQETQYF. For the CDR3, the DNA is TGCGCCAGCAGCCGAGGAGGGGAGCAAGAGACCCAGTACTTC.

The chain combines TRBV19 with TRBJ2-7, with D unclear. Germline loops: CDR1 LNHDA, CDR2 SQIVND (reference sequence). V lost 5 bases, J lost 1 base, and 15 bases lay in between. There are 15 residues in the CDR3. The CDR3 nucleotides are TGTGCCAGTAGTGCGACGGCTTATAGTTCCTACGAGCAGTACTTC. Protein product: CASSATAYSSYEQYF.

The genes are TRBV12-3 or TRBV12-4 and TRBJ1-4, with D perhaps matching TRBD1 (5 bases). The CDR3 runs 12 residues. The ends were cut back, 6 bases at V and 5 bases at J, with 7 bases in the middle. The CDR3 coding sequence is TGTGCCAGCAGGCGACAGAATGAAAAACTGTTTTTT. This translates into CASRRQNEKLFF.

The CDR3 DNA sequence: TGTGCCAGCAGTTTTCCTCCGGGCAGTGTAGGTAACACTGAAGCTTTCTTT. It is translated as CASSFPPGSVGNTEAFF. This chain joins TRBV6-2 or TRBV6-3 and TRBJ1-1; D gene uncertain. Germline CDR1 is MNHEY and CDR2 is SVGEGT. The germline V and J ends were trimmed by 4 bases and 2 bases, with 20 bases remaining between them. This CDR3 comprises 17 residues.

This sequence joins TRBV27 and TRBJ1-1; tentative D call: TRBD1 (5 bases). The CDR3 is 14 residues long. The ends were cut back, 6 bases at V and 1 base at J, with 12 bases in the middle. Per the germline V gene, CDR1 is MNHEY and CDR2 is SMNVEV (reference sequence). The CDR3 DNA follows: TGTGCCAGCAGGGAGGGGACGGCGAACACTGAAGCTTTCTTT. This gives the protein CASREGTANTEAFF.